The table lists the clone carrying this TCR beta chain with a few counts. This CDR3 is 12 amino acids long. Looked up from germline, CDR1 is DFQATT and CDR2 is SNEGSKA (reference sequence). A single record per CDR3 protein comes from TCRdb applying MiXCR to the RT-PCR reads. In the table there are approximately 720,000 distinct CDR3 sequences, 14% of which are singletons. The chain has TRBV20-1 and TRBJ2-7; TRBD1 aligns across 12 bases. This clonotype was sampled from a female donor in good health, serving as a healthy control. Sequenced material: memory CD4+ T cells from blood. This chain's CDR3 is CRSGQGAREQYF. DNA for the CDR3: TGCAGGTCGGGACAGGGGGCGAGGGAGCAGTACTTC.